One sample yielded the 19 T cell receptor beta chains listed below, sequenced in a study of shared clonotypes between healthy human individuals. The data were produced by immunoSEQ multiplex PCR, yet TCRdb's version contains in-frame clones alone and is incomplete. The sample holds about 680,000 clones; around 78% are singletons and the top ten take 1.5% to 2%. Source material: memory CD4+ T cells sorted from blood. Subset meaning: CD45RA-negative fraction. These receptors came from a woman aged 25 to 45 in good health.

J is TRBJ1-1 and V is TRBV4-1, with a tentative D call TRBD1 (5 bases). Between the trimmed V and J ends, which lost 5 bases and 1 base, there was a span of 17 bases. CDR3 length: 16 residues. Germline V gives CDR1 MGHRA, CDR2 YSYEKL. The DNA for the CDR3 is TGCGCCAGCAGCGGGGGAGCAGGACAATGGAACACTGAAGCTTTCTTT. Translation gives CASSGGAGQWNTEAFF.

The J gene is TRBJ2-3, the V gene TRBV30; tentative D call: TRBD1 (5 bases). Germline lookup yields CDR1 GTSNPN and CDR2 SVGIG (reference sequence). V gave up 4 bases and J gave up 4 bases, with 15 bases separating them. CDR3 size: 14 residues. The chain's CDR3 is CAWNLGQLADTQYF. The DNA for the CDR3 is TGTGCCTGGAACTTGGGGCAGTTGGCAGATACGCAGTATTTT.

The chain is built from TRBV11-2 and TRBJ1-4; D gene uncertain. This CDR3 spans 17 amino acids. The V gene's germline CDR1 is SGHAT and CDR2 FQNNGV. Trimming removed 3 bases from V and 3 bases from J, with 17 bases in between. In DNA, the CDR3 is TGTGCCAGCAGCTTCTCGATACGACCCTCACCTAATGAAAAACTGTTTTTT. Translation: CASSFSIRPSPNEKLFF.

The CDR3 DNA is TGTGCCAGCACCGGGACTAGCGGGAGCGGGGATACGCAGTATTTT. This gives the protein CASTGTSGSGDTQYF. The rearrangement joins TRBV5-4 to TRBJ2-3; 14 bases are a match to TRBD2. The CDR3 consists of 15 residues. The V segment lost 6 bases and the J segment 6 bases; nucleotides outside the gene matches: 6. Germline V gene data show CDR1 as SGHNT and CDR2 as YYREEE (reference sequence). Using reference TRBV5-4 and TRBJ2-3 for the parts outside the CDR3, the full variable domain is ETGVTQSPTHLIKTRGQQVTLRCSSQSGHNTVSWYQQALGQGPQFIFQYYREEENGRGNFPPRFSGLQFPNYSSELNVNALELDDSALYLCASTGTSGSGDTQYFGPGTRLTVL.

There are a few counts of this clone. This sequence joins TRBV6-6 and TRBJ2-7, with TRBD2 matching 9 bases. This CDR3 is 14 amino acids long. CDR1 MNHNY and CDR2 SVGAGI come from the germline V gene (reference sequence). V shed 7 bases, J shed 4 bases, and the junction held 8 bases outside the gene matches. CDR3 nucleotides: TGTGCCAGCAAGGATAGCGGGAGTGTATACGAGCAGTACTTC. Encoded protein: CASKDSGSVYEQYF.

This rearrangement joins TRBV18 to TRBJ2-3; D may be TRBD1 (6 bases). Trimming removed 3 bases at V and 3 bases at J, with 16 bases between. This CDR3 comprises 16 residues. CDR1 and CDR2 (germline): KGHSH, LQKENI. The CDR3 sequence: CASSPARRGGTDTQYF. CDR3 coding DNA: TGTGCCAGCTCACCCGCCCGGAGAGGGGGAACAGATACGCAGTATTTT.

This clone came up a few times. The chain couples TRBV6-1 to TRBJ2-7; 7 nucleotides match TRBD1. V was pared by 7 bases and J by 5 bases, with 8 bases of the junction left unmatched. CDR1 is MNHNS, CDR2 SASEGT, per germline. This CDR3 contains 13 residues. The CDR3 spells CASNPTGLHEQYF. The CDR3 coding sequence is TGTGCCAGCAATCCGACAGGGCTTCACGAGCAGTACTTC.

Regarding this clone: A junction end diverges from the germline sequence, so it may reflect a read error. The V and J genes are TRBV30 and TRBJ1-4; D unresolved. CDR1 is GTSNPN, CDR2 SVGIG, per germline (reference sequence). The CDR3 spans 12 residues. CDR3 bases: TGTGCCGGGAGTAGGGCTTCTGGTGGACTGTTTTTT. Encoded protein: CAGSRASGGLFF.

The chain uses TRBV5-6 and TRBJ2-2; perhaps D is TRBD1 or TRBD2 (6 bases each). V was cut by 7 bases and J by 4 bases, with 20 bases left in between. Germline V gene sequence: CDR1 SGHDT, CDR2 YYEEEE. The CDR3 loop spans 16 amino acids. The CDR3 region has the DNA TGTGCCAGCGTACTCAAGGGGGGATCCTCCACCGGGGAGCTGTTTTTT. It encodes CASVLKGGSSTGELFF.

Worth noting for this clone: A clone one base away is much larger, so this may be a read error. The chain is built from TRBV30 and TRBJ2-3, with D unresolved. The CDR3 is 14 amino acids. CDR1 GTSNPN and CDR2 SVGIG come from the germline V gene (reference sequence). V was clipped by 0 bases and J by 1 base, with 8 bases between them. The CDR3 DNA follows: TGTGCCTGGAGTGTACATGGGGGCACAGATACGCAGTATTTT. It codes for CAWSVHGGTDTQYF.

The chain joins TRBV5-1 to TRBJ2-3; TRBD2 matches at 8 bases. Per germline, CDR1 SGHRS and CDR2 YFSETQ. Germline trimming cut 0 bases from V and 3 bases from J; bases unmatched to any gene: 6. The CDR3 covers 16 residues. The CDR3 here is CASSLGLAGRTDTQYF. In nucleotides, the CDR3 is TGCGCCAGCAGCTTGGGCCTAGCGGGTCGTACAGATACGCAGTATTTT.

The chain carries TRBV11-2 and TRBJ2-1; either TRBD1 or TRBD2 may fit D (7 bases each). The CDR3 consists of 15 residues. The germline CDR1 and CDR2 sequences are SGHAT and FQNNGV. The ends were cut back, 5 bases at V and 5 bases at J, with 16 bases in the middle. Written as DNA, the CDR3 is TGTGCCAGCAGCCTCATGGGAGGGGGCAACAATGAGCAGTTCTTC. As protein: CASSLMGGGNNEQFF.

J is TRBJ2-5 and V is TRBV7-2; 7 positions agree with TRBD1. Trimming at V came to 5 bases and at J to 2 bases, leaving 8 bases not matched to a gene. Looked up from germline, CDR1 is SGHTA and CDR2 is FQGNSA. CDR3 length: 15 residues. CDR3 sequence (DNA): TGTGCCAGCAGCCAAGGACAGGCTCGTCAAGAGACCCAGTACTTC. Its protein product is CASSQGQARQETQYF.

This clone came up once. The DNA for the CDR3 is TGCGCCACTGGGGGAGGGGAAATTCAGGGGACGCAGTATTTT. This gives the protein CATGGGEIQGTQYF. The chain recombines TRBV10-2 with TRBJ2-3; TRBD2 is a possible D gene (7 bases). This CDR3 is built from 14 residues. CDR1 and CDR2 from the germline V gene are WSHSY and SAAADI. Trimming cost V 10 bases and J 9 bases, with 23 bases left between them.

The genes are TRBV2 and TRBJ2-5; D remains ambiguous. Trimming took off 6 bases at V and 6 bases at J, with 11 bases between the two ends. The V gene's germline CDR1 is SNHLY and CDR2 FYNNEI. The CDR3 has 12 residues. CDR3 protein: CASSEMRKTQYF. The CDR3 region has the DNA TGTGCCAGCAGCGAGATGCGGAAGACCCAGTACTTC.

This chain connects TRBV7-6 to TRBJ1-1, with 8 bases matching TRBD1. The CDR3 spans 14 residues. V shed 5 bases, J shed 6 bases, and the junction held 8 bases outside the gene matches. Germline V gives CDR1 SGHVS, CDR2 FNYEAQ. CDR3 sequence reads: CASSLGQGWSEAFF. The CDR3 region has the DNA TGTGCCAGCAGCCTCGGACAGGGATGGTCTGAAGCTTTCTTT.

This chain joins TRBV6-1 and TRBJ2-7; 8 nucleotides match TRBD1. The ends lost 5 bases at V and 5 bases at J; junction bases unmatched: 8. Germline-derived CDR1 and CDR2 are MNHNS and SASEGT. There are 14 residues in the CDR3. CDR3 protein: CASSRGQGGNEQYF. The CDR3 DNA reads as TGTGCCAGCAGTCGTGGACAGGGAGGAAACGAGCAGTACTTC.

The genes are TRBV19 and TRBJ2-5; 10 bases fit TRBD1. The J call may be in error: the DNA end matches TRBJ2-7 better. Germline V gives CDR1 LNHDA, CDR2 SQIVND (reference sequence). This CDR3 is 16 amino acids long. The CDR3 DNA is TGTGCCAGTAGTCCACCCGGGGACAGGGGTTCCTACGAGCAGTACTTC. Protein sequence: CASSPPGDRGSYEQYF.

This clone was found once. This chain connects TRBV10-1 to TRBJ1-4, with no clear D. Trimming stripped 0 bases from V and 8 bases from J, with 10 bases between. Per the germline V gene, CDR1 is WNHNN and CDR2 is SYGVQD (reference sequence). The CDR3 consists of 14 residues. CDR3: CASSESPGREKLFF. The CDR3 DNA reads TGCGCCAGCAGTGAGTCCCCAGGACGGGAAAAACTGTTTTTT.